This entry is about one TCR beta chain. The CDR3 covers 11 residues. Repertoires were generated with immunoSEQ multiplex PCR, while TCRdb's copy carries only in-frame clones and drops some. The sample has some 2,000,000 clones, under 97% seen once. The data were taken from a study of shared clonotypes between healthy human individuals. Sequences were obtained from naive CD4+ T cells sorted from blood. The subset is: CD45RA+ positively selected. This TCR was recovered from a man aged 18 to 30 in good health. The J gene is TRBJ2-4, the V gene TRBV21-1. TRBV21-1 has pseudogene status. CDR3 sequence reads: CASSKVNIQYF. For the CDR3, the DNA is TGTGCCAGCAGCAAAGTAAACATTCAGTACTTC.